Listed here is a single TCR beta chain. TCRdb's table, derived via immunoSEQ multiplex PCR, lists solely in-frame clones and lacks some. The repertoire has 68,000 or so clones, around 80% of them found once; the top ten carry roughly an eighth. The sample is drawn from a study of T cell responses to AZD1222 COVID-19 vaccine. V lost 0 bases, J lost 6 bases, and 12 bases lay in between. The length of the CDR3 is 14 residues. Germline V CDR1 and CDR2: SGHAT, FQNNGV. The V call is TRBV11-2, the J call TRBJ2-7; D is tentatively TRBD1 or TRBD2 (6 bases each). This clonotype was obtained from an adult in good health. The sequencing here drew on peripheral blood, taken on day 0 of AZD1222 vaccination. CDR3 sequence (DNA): TGTGCCAGCAGCTTAGAGCCCGGAGGGGGCGAGCAGTACTTC. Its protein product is CASSLEPGGGEQYF.